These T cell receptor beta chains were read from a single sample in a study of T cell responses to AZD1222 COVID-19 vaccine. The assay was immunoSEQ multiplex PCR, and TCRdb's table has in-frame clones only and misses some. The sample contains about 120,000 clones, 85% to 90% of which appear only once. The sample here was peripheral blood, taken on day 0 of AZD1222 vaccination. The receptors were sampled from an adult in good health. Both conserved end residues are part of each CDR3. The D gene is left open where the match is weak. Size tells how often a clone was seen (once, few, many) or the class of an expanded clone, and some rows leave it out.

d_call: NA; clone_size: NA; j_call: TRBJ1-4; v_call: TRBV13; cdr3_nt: TGTGCCAGCAGCCGGAAAAGTAGCTTTAATGAAAAACTGTTTTTT; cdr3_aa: CASSRKSSFNEKLFF
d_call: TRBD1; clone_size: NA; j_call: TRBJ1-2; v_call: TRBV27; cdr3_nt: TGTGCCAGCAGTTTAACAGGGGGCGGAGGAGGCTACACCTTC; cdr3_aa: CASSLTGGGGGYTF
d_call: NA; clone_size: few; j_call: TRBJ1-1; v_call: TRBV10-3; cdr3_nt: TGTGCCACCGCACCTACGGGGAGCACTGAAGCTTTCTTT; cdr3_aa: CATAPTGSTEAFF
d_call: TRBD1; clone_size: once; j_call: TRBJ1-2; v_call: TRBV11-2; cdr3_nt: TGTGCCAGCAGTCCCCTCCGCGGACAGGGCAATTATGGCTACACCTTC; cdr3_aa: CASSPLRGQGNYGYTF
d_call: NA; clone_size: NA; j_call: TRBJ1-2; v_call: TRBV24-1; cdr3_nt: TGTGCCACCAGTGATTTGTCAGGGATGGCTGGCTACACCTTC; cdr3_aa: CATSDLSGMAGYTF
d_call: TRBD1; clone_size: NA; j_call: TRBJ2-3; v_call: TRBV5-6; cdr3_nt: TGTGCCAGCAAGTCGCCCGGGACAGGGAGTTTAGATACGCAGTATTTT; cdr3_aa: CASKSPGTGSLDTQYF
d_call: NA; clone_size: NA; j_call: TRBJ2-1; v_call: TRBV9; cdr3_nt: TGTGCCAGCAGCGTAGCCCCGTCTGAAGACAATGAGCAGTTCTTC; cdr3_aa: CASSVAPSEDNEQFF
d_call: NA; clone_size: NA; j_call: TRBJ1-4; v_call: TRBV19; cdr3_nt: TGTGCCAGTAGTATACGTTTCCGCCAAAACCTCCGTGCAAATGAAAAACTGTTTTTT; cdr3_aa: CASSIRFRQNLRANEKLFF
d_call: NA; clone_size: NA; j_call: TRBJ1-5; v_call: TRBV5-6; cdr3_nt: TGTGCCAGCAGCTTGGGGGGAGATCAGCCCCAGCATTTT; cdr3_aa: CASSLGGDQPQHF
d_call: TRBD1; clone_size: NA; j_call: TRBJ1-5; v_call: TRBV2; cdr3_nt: TGTGCCAGCAGCGCTCTAGACAGGGGTGATCAGCCCCAGCATTTT; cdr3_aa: CASSALDRGDQPQHF
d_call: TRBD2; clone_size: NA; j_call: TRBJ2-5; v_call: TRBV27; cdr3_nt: TGTGCCAGCAGTTTAACCCCCTCTACTGGCGGGAGGGCCGGGGAGACCCAGTACTTC; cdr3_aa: CASSLTPSTGGRAGETQYF
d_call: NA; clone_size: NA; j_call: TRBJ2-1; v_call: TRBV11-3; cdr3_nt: TGTGCCAGCAGCTTAGGTCCAGTCTACAATGAGCAGTTCTTC; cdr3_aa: CASSLGPVYNEQFF
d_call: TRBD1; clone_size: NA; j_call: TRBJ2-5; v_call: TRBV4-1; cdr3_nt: TGCGCCAGCAGCCAAGGGCTGGGACAGGGGGAAGAGACCCAGTACTTC; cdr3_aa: CASSQGLGQGEETQYF
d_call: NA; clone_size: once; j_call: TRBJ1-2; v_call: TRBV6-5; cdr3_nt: TGTGCCAGCAAGTCAGGGGCCGCGGGAGGCTACACCTTC; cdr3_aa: CASKSGAAGGYTF
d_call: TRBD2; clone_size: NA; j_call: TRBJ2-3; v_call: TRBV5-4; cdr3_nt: TGTGCCAGCAGCCCCGGGACTAGCGGGGAAGAAGATACGCAGTATTTT; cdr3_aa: CASSPGTSGEEDTQYF
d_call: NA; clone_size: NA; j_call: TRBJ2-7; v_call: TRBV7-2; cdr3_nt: TGTGCCAGCAGCTTGGCTAGCGATACCTACGAGCAGTACTTC; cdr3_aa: CASSLASDTYEQYF
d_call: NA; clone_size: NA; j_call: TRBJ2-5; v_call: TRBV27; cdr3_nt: TGTGCCAGCAGTCCCCGACGGGGGGAGACCCAGTACTTC; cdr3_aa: CASSPRRGETQYF
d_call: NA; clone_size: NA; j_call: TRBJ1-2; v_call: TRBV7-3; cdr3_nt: TGTGCCAGCAGCTTAACGCATGCAGGGAACGGCTACACCTTC; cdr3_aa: CASSLTHAGNGYTF
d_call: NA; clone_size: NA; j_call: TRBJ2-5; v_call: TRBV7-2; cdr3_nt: TGTGCCAGCAGCTTAGTTCCGGGTACCTTCCAAGAGACCCAGTACTTC; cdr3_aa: CASSLVPGTFQETQYF
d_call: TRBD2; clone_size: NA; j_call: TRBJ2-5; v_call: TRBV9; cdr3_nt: TGTGCCAGCAGCGTAGGGCTAGCGGGAGTGGGGGGCCAAGAGACCCAGTACTTC; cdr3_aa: CASSVGLAGVGGQETQYF
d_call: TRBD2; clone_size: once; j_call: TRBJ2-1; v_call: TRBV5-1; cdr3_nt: TGCGCCAGTCGGAGGGTAGCGGGAGAGGAAGATGAGCAGTTCTTC; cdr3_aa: CASRRVAGEEDEQFF
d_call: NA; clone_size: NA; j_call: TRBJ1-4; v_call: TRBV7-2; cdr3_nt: TGTGCCAGCAGCCCCGACAGGAATGAAAAACTGTTTTTT; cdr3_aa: CASSPDRNEKLFF
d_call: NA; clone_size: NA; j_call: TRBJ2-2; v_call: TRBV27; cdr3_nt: TGTGCCAGCAGCTCCGAGCGATTTGGAGCCGGGGAGCTGTTTTTT; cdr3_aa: CASSSERFGAGELFF
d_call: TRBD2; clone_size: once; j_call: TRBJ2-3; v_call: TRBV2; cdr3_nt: TGTGCCAGCAAGGAAGACGGGAGGGGACTAGCAGTAGATACGCAGTATTTT; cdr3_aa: CASKEDGRGLAVDTQYF